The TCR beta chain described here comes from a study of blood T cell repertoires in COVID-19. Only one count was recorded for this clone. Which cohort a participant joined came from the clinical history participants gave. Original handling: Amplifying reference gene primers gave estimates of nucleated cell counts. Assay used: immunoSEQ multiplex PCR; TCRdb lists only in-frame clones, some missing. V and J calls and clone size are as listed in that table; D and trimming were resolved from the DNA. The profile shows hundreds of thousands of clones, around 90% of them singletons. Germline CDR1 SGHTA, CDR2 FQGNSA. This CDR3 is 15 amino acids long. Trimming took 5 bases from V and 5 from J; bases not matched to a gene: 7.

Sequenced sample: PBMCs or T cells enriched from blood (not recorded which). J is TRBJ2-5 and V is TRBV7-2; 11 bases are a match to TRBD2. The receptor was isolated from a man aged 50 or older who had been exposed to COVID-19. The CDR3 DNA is TGTGCCAGCAGCAGACGACTAGCGGGGTGGGAGACCCAGTACTTC. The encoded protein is CASSRRLAGWETQYF.